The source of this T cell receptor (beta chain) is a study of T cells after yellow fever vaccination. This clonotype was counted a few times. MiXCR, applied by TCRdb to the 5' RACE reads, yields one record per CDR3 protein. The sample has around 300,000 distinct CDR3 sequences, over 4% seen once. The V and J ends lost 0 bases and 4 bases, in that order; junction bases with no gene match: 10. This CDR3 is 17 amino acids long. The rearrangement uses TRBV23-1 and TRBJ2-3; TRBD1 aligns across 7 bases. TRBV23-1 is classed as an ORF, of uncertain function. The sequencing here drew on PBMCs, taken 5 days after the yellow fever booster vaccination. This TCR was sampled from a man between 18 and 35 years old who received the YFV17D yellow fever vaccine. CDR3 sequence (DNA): TGCGCCAGCAGTCAATCAGGGCTCGGACAGGCCTCAGATACGCAGTATTTT. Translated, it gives CASSQSGLGQASDTQYF.